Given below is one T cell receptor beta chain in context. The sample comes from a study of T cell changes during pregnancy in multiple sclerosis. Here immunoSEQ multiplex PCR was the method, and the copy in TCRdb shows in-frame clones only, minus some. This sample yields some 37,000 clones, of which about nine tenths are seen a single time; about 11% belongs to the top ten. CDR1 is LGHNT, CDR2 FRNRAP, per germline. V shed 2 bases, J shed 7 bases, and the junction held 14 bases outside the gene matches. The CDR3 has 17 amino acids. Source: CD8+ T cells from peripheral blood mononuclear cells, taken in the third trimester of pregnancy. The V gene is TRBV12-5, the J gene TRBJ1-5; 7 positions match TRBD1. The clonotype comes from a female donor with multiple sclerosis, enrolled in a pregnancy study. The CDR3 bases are TGTGCTAGTGGTTTGATGGCCCCCGAGGGGGCACGGCAGCCCCAGCATTTT. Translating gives CASGLMAPEGARQPQHF. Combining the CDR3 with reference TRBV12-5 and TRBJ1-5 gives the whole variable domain DARVTQTPRHKVTEMGQEVTMRCQPILGHNTVFWYRQTMMQGLELLAYFRNRAPLDDSGMPKDRFSAEMPDATLATLKIQPSEPRDSAVYFCASGLMAPEGARQPQHFGDGTRLSIL.